One T cell receptor (beta chain) is described in this entry. The antigen is undetermined. The sample belongs to a study of T cell repertoires in cytomegalovirus infection. Across the study: It was the public TCR beta signatures that indicated both CMV infection and matching HLA type.

Points from the study as a whole: HLA-C-restricted CMV-specific TCR beta clonotypes prevailed in the ex vivo response. Of the TCR beta families, the public ones yielded a cumulative frequency that identified carriers of CMV plus the relevant HLA.

TCRdb processed the reads anew with MiXCR; each CDR3 protein has one entry. The data contain over 450,000 distinct CDR3 sequences, 11% of them singletons. This CDR3 is built from 14 residues. The V gene's germline CDR1 is DFQATT and CDR2 SNEGSKA (reference sequence). V was trimmed by 1 base and J by 5 bases, leaving 12 bases between them. The source of this sequence is a human donor in good health (CMV status not recorded). Some clones in this sample may be carry-over from other donors' samples. The sequenced sample was PBMCs. This chain uses TRBV20-1 with TRBJ1-5, with a tentative D call TRBD1 (5 bases). The CDR3 DNA reads TGCAGTGCTAGAGGTCCCCGGGGGGATCAGCCCCAGCATTTT. Protein sequence: CSARGPRGDQPQHF.